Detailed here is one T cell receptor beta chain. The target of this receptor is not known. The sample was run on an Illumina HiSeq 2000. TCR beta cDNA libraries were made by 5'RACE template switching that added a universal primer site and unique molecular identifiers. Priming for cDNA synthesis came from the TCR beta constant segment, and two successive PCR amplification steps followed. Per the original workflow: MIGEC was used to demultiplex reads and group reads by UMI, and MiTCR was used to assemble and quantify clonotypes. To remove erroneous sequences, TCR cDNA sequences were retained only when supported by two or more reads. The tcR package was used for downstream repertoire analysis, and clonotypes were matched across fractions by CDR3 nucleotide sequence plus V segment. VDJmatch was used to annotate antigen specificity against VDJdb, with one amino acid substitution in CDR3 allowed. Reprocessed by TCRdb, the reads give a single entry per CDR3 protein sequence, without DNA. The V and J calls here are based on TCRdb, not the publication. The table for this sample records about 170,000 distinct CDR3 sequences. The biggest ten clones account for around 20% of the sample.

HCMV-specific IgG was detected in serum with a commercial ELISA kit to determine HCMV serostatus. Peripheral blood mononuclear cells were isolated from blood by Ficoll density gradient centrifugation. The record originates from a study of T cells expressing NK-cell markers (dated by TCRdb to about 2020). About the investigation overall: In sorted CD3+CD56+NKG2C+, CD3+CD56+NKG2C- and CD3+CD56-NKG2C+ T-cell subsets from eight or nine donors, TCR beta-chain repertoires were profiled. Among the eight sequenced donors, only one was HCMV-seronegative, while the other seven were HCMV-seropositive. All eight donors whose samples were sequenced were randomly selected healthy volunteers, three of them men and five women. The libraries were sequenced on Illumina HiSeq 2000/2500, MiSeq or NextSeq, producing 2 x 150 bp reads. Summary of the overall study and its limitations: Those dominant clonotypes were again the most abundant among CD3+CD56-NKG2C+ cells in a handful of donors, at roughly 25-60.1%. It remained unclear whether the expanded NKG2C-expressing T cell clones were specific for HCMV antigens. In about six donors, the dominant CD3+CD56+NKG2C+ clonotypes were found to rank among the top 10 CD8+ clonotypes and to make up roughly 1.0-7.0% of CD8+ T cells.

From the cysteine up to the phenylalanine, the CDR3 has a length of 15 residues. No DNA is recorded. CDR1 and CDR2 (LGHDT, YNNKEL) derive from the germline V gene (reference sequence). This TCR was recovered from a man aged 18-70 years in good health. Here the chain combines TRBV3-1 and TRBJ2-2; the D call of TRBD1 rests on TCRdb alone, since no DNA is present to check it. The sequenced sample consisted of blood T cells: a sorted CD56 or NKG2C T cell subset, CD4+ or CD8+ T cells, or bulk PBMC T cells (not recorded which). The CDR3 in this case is CASSQPTGITGELFF.